The present T cell receptor (beta chain) was sequenced within a study of T cell changes during pregnancy in multiple sclerosis. This clone is a singleton in its sample. The CDR3 covers 16 residues. V lost 2 bases, J lost 6 bases, and 7 bases stayed unmatched. Germline V CDR1 and CDR2: SGDLS, YYNGEE. Clones were read by immunoSEQ multiplex PCR, and TCRdb kept only the in-frame ones, dropping some. There are some 74,000 clones in the sample; almost 95% occur only once, and 2% to 2.5% lies in the top ten. The sequencing used peripheral blood, collected before pregnancy. The chain is built from TRBV9 and TRBJ2-1, with 11 bases that match TRBD1. This receptor was taken from a female donor with multiple sclerosis, enrolled in a pregnancy study. The CDR3 region has the DNA TGTGCCAGCAGCGTTACAATCGGGACAGGGGGCAATGAGCAGTTCTTC. Translation gives CASSVTIGTGGNEQFF.